This T cell receptor beta chain came from a study of lung T cells in sarcoidosis with Löfgren's syndrome. Overall study findings and caveats: Shared TRAV12-1 and TRBV2 CDR3 motifs were reported across several patients.

TCRdb recomputed calls from the reads with MiXCR, one row per CDR3 protein. The repertoire holds fewer than 80,000 distinct CDR3 sequences, around 21% seen once, with approximately 2.4% in the top ten. This clonotype was counted many times. The antigen remains unidentified. V lost 6 bases and J lost 6; bases outside the gene matches: 0. The germline gives CDR1 SNHLY, CDR2 FYNNEI. The CDR3 is 12 amino acids. Sequenced sample: CD4+ T cells from PBMCs. The chain is built from TRBV2 and TRBJ1-5, with TRBD1 matching 9 bases. The receptor was isolated from a human donor with sarcoidosis (Löfgren's syndrome or another form), or a control subject (not recorded which). The CDR3 protein is CASRDRGQPQHF. The CDR3 nucleotides read TGTGCCAGCAGGGACAGGGGTCAGCCCCAGCATTTT. The full variable domain, with the rest looked up from reference TRBV2 and TRBJ1-5, is EPEVTQTPSHQVTQMGQEVILRCVPISNHLYFYWYRQILGQKVEFLVSFYNNEISEKSEIFDDQFSVERPDGSNFTLKIRSTKLEDSAMYFCASRDRGQPQHFGDGTRLSIL.